The entry below gives a single T cell receptor (beta chain) sequence along with its context. Its antigen remains unknown. This table comes from immunoSEQ multiplex PCR, and its TCRdb copy is limited to in-frame clones, with some not included. The sample lists over 2 million clones, less than 95% occurring once. The source of the sample is a study of shared clonotypes between healthy human individuals. Study details: The people who gave samples were two women and a few men aged 18 to 49.

Whole-study findings and limits: Sorted-subset samples were not fully sequenced, rarefaction indicated.

Sequences were obtained from naive CD4+ T cells from PBMCs. Subset noted: CD45RA+ positively selected. This TCR was sampled from a young man in good health. Some clones in this sample may be carry-over from other donors' samples.

CDR3 in amino acids: CASSLGSGDTGELFF. DNA of the CDR3: TGTGCCAGCAGCTTGGGATCTGGAGACACCGGGGAGCTGTTTTTT. The chain carries TRBV5-5 and TRBJ2-2; D not certain. The germline V and J ends were trimmed by 0 bases and 3 bases, with 9 bases remaining between them. Germline values: CDR1 SGHKS, CDR2 YYEKEE (reference sequence). CDR3 length: 15 amino acids.